This T cell receptor (beta chain) was found in a study of T cells after yellow fever vaccination. At the level of the study: Each low-cell-number fraction was prepared by means of SMART-Seq v4 Ultra Low Input.

Looked up from germline, CDR1 is SGHTA and CDR2 is FQGNSA. Trimming took 5 bases from V and 2 from J; bases not matched to a gene: 4. The CDR3 covers 14 residues. As for this clonotype: Its matching antigen is unknown.

Study-level results: Contaminating bulk clonotypes could be abundant in FACS-sorted repertoires. Across the CD4 and CD8 compartments, a small share of clonotypes was present in both. Most primary-vaccination clones recurred post-booster (about 96% CD4, roughly 90% CD8).

Via MiXCR, TCRdb re-called the 5' RACE reads, giving one row per CDR3 protein. The table records approximately 550,000 distinct CDR3 sequences, roughly 21% of them present only once. V usage is TRBV7-2 and J usage is TRBJ2-5, with TRBD1 matching over 8 bases. Sample: PBMCs, taken 15 days after the yellow fever booster vaccination. The receptor's source is a man aged 25 to 40 who received the YFV17D yellow fever vaccine. The CDR3 nucleotides read TGTGCCAGCAGCCGGACAGGGCCGCAAGAGACCCAGTACTTC. The encoded protein is CASSRTGPQETQYF.